This TCR beta chain was captured in a study of blood T cell repertoires in COVID-19. About the research overall: From T cells, B-cell-depleted T cells, or PBMCs came the material, which was cDNA or gDNA.

Germline lookup yields CDR1 SGDLS and CDR2 YYNGEE. V trimming: 1 base; J trimming: 1 base; junction bases outside the gene matches: 9. The CDR3 loop spans 17 amino acids. The assay was immunoSEQ multiplex PCR, and TCRdb's table has in-frame clones only and misses some. Here the sample spans about 84,000 clones, roughly 72% being singletons. This clone occurred a few times. This TCR was recovered from a man in his 70s with acute or convalescent COVID-19. The gene calls are TRBV9 and TRBJ2-3; 7 positions agree with TRBD2. Sequencing was carried out using peripheral blood. The chain's CDR3 is CASSVTGSSGGTDTQYF. The CDR3 nucleotides read TGTGCCAGCAGCGTAACGGGTTCGAGCGGGGGCACAGATACGCAGTATTTT.